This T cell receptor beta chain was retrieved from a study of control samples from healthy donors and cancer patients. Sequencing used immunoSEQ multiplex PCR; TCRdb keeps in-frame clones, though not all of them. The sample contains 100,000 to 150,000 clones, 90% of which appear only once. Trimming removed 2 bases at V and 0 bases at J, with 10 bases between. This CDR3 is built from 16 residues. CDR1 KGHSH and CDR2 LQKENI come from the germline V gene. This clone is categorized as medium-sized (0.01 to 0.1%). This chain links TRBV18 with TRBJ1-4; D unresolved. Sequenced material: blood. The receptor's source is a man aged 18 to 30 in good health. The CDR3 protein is CASSPIAQATNEKLFF. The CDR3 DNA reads TGTGCCAGCTCACCAATCGCCCAGGCAACTAATGAAAAACTGTTTTTT.